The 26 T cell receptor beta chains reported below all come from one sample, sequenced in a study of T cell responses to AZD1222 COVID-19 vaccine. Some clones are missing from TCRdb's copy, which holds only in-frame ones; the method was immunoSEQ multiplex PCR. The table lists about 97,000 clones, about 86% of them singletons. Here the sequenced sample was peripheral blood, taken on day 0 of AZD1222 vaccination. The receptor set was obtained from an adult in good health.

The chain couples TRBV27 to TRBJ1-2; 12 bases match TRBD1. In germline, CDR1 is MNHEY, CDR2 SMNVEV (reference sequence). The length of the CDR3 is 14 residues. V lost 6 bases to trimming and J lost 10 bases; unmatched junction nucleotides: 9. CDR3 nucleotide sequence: TGTGCCAGCAGGGGGGACAGGGGGCCCTCCTTCTACACCTTC. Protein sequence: CASRGDRGPSFYTF.

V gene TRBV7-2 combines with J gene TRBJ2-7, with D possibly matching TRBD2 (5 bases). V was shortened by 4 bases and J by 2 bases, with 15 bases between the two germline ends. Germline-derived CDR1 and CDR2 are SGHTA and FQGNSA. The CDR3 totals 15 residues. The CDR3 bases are TGTGCCAGCAGCTCTGGTTGGGAGAACCCCTACGAGCAGTACTTC. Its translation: CASSSGWENPYEQYF. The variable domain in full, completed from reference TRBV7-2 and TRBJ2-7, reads GAGVSQSPSNKVTEKGKDVELRCDPISGHTALYWYRQSLGQGLEFLIYFQGNSAPDKSGLPSDRFSAERTGGSVSTLTIQRTQQEDSAVYLCASSSGWENPYEQYFGPGTRLTVT.

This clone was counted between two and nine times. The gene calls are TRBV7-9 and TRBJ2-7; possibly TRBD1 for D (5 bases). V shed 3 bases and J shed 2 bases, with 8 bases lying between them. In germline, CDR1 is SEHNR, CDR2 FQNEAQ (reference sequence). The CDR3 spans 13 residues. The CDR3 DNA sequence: TGTGCCAGCAGCTTGGCAGGGACCTACGAGCAGTACTTC. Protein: CASSLAGTYEQYF.

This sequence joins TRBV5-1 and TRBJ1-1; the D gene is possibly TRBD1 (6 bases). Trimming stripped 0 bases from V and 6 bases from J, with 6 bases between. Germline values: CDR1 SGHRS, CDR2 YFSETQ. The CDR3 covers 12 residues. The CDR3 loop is CASSLEGAEAFF. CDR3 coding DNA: TGCGCCAGCAGCTTGGAGGGGGCTGAAGCTTTCTTT.

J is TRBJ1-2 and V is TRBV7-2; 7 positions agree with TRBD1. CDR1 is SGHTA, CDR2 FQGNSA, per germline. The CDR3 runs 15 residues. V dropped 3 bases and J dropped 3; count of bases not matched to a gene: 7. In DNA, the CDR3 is TGTGCCAGCAGCTTTTCAGGGGGGGGTCACTATGGCTACACCTTC. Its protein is CASSFSGGGHYGYTF.

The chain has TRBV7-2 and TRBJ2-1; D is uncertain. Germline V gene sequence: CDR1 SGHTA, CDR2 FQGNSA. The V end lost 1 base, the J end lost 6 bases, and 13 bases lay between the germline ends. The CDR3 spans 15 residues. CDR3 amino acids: CASSLESLGRNEQFF. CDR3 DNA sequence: TGTGCCAGCAGCTTAGAAAGCTTAGGCCGCAATGAGCAGTTCTTC.

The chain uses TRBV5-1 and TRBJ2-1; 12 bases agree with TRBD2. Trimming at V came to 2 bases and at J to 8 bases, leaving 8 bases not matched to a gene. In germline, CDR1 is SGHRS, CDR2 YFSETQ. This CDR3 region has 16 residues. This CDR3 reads CASSLLTSGSLDEQFF. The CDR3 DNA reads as TGCGCCAGCAGCTTATTGACTAGCGGGAGTCTGGATGAGCAGTTCTTC.

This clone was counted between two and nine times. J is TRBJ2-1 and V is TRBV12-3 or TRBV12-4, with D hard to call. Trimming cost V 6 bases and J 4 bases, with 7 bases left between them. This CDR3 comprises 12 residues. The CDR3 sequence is CASRPNYNEQFF. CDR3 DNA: TGTGCCAGCAGACCAAATTACAATGAGCAGTTCTTC.

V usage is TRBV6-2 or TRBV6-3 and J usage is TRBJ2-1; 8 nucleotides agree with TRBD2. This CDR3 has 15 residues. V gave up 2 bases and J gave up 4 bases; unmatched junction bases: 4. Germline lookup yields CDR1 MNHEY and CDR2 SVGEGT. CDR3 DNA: TGTGCCAGCAGTTACCCCCAGCGGGAGTACAATGAGCAGTTCTTC. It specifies CASSYPQREYNEQFF.

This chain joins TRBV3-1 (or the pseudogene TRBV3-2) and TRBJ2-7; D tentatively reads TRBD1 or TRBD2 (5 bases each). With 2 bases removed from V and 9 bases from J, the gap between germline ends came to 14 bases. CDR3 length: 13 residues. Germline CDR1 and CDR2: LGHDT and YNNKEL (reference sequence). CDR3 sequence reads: CASSQRGARVQYF. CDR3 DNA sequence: TGTGCCAGCAGCCAACGTGGGGCGAGGGTGCAGTACTTC.

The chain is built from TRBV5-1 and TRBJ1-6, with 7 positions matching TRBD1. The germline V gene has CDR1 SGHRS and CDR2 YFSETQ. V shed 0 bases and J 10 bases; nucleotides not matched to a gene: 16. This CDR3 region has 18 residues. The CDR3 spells CASSLEGSRTGLTSPLHF. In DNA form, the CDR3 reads TGCGCCAGCAGCTTGGAAGGCTCCCGGACAGGTCTCACCTCACCCCTCCACTTT. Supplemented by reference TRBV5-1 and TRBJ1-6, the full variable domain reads KAGVTQTPRYLIKTRGQQVTLSCSPISGHRSVSWYQQTPGQGLQFLFEYFSETQRNKGNFPGRFSGRQFSNSRSEMNVSTLELGDSALYLCASSLEGSRTGLTSPLHFGNGTRLTVT.

The CDR3 sequence: CASSQDLLRGSSNQPQHF. CDR3 DNA sequence: TGCGCCAGCAGCCAAGATCTCCTAAGGGGGAGTAGCAATCAGCCCCAGCATTTT. V usage is TRBV4-3 and J usage is TRBJ1-5, with D possibly being TRBD1 (6 bases). Germline-derived CDR1 and CDR2 are LGHNA and YSLEER. V gave up 0 bases and J gave up 0 bases, with 15 bases separating them. This CDR3 has 18 residues.

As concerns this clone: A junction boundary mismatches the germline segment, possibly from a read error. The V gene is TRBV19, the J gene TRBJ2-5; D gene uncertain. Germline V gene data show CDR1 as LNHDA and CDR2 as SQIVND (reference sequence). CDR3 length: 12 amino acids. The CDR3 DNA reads TGTGCCGGTAGCCCACGGACGGGGACCCAGTACTTC. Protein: CAGSPRTGTQYF.

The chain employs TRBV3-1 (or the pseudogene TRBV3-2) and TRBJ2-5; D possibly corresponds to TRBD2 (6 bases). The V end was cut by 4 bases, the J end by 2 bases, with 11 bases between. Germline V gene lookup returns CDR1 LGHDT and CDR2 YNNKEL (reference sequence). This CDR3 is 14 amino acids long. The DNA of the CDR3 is TGTGCCAGCAGCCCACCGGGACTGCAAGAGACCCAGTACTTC. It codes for CASSPPGLQETQYF.

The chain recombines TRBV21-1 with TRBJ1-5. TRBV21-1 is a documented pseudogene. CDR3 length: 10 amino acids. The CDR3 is CASGNQPQHF. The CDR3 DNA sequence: TGTGCCAGCGGCAATCAGCCCCAGCATTTT.

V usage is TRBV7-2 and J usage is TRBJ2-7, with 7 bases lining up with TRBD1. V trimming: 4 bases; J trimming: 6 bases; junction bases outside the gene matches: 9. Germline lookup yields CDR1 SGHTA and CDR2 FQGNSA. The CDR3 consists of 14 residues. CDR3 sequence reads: CASSSQGLGSEQYF. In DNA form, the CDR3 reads TGTGCCAGCAGCTCACAGGGGCTCGGATCCGAGCAGTACTTC.

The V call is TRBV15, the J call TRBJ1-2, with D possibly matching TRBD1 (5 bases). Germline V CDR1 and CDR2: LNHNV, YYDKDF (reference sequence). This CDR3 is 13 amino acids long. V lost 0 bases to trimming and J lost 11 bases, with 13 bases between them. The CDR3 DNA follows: TGTGCCACCAGCAGAGATCTAGAAGGGGCATACACCTTC. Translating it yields CATSRDLEGAYTF.

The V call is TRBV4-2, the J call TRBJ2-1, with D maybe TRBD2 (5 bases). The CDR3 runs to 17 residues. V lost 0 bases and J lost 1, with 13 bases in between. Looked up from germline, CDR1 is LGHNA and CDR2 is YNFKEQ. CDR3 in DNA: TGTGCCAGCAGCCAAGAGGGAGCTGCCCTATCCTACAATGAGCAGTTCTTC. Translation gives CASSQEGAALSYNEQFF.

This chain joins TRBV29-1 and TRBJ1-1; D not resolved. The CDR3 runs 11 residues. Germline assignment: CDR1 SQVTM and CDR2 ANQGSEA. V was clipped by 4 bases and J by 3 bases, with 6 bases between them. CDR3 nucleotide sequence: TGCAGCGTTGTCCGGGACACTGAAGCTTTCTTT. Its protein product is CSVVRDTEAFF.

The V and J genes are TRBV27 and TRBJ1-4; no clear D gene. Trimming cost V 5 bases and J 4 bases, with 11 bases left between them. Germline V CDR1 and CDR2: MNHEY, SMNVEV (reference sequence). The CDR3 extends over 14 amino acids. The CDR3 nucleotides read TGTGCCAGCAGTCGGACGGGGATTAATGAAAAACTGTTTTTT. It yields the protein CASSRTGINEKLFF.

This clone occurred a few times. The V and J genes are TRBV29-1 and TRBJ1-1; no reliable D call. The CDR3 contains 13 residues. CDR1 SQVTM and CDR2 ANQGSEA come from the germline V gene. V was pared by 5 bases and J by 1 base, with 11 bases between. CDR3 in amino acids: CSVYAGTNTEAFF. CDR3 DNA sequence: TGCAGCGTTTATGCAGGAACGAACACTGAAGCTTTCTTT.

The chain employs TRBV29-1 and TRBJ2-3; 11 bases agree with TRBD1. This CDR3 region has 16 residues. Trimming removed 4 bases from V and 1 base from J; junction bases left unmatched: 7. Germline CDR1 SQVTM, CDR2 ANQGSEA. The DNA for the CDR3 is TGCAGCGTTGCCGGGAGGGACAGGGGGGGCACAGATACGCAGTATTTT. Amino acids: CSVAGRDRGGTDTQYF.

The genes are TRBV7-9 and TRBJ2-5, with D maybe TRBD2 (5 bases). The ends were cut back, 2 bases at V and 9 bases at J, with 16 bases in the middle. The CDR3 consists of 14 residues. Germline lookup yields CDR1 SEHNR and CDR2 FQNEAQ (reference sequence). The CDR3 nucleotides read TGTGCCAGCAGCTTAACCTTTAGAGGGCCTTCCCAGTACTTC. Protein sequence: CASSLTFRGPSQYF.

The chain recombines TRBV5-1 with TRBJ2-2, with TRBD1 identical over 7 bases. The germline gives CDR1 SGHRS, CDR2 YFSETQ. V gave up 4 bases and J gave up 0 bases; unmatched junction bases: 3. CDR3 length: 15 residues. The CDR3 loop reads CASSIGQANTGELFF. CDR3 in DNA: TGCGCCAGCAGCATCGGACAGGCGAACACCGGGGAGCTGTTTTTT.

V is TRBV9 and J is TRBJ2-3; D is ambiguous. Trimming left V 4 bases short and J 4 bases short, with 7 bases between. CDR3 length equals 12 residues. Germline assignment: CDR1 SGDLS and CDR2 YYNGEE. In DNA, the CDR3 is TGTGCCAGCAGCCCGTTAGCAGATACGCAGTATTTT. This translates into CASSPLADTQYF.

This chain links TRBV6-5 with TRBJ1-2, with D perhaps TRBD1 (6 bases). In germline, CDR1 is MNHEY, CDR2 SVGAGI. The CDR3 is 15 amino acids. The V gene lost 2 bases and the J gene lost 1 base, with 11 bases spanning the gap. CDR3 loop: CASSYEGGGNYGYTF. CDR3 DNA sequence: TGTGCCAGCAGTTACGAGGGGGGAGGTAACTATGGCTACACCTTC.